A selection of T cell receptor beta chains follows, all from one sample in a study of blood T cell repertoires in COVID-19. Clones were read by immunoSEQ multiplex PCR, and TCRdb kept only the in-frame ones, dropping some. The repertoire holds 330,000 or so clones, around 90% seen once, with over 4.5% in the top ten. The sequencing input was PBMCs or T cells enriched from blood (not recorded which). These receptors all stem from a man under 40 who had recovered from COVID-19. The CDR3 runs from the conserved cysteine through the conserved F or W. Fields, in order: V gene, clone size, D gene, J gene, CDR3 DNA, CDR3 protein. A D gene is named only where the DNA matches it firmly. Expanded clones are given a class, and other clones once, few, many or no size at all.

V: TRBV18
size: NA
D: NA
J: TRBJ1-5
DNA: TGTGCCAGCACCGCAGCAAATTCAGGGGGCAATCAGCCCCAGCATTTT
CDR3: CASTAANSGGNQPQHF

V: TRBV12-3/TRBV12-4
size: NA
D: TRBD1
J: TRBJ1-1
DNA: TGTGCCAGCAGTTTACCCCAGGACAGGTGGAGGCCCTTT
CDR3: CASSLPQDRWRPF

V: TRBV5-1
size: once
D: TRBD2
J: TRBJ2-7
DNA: TGCGCCAGCAGCGGGGCGGGGGGTTCTACCTCCTACGAGCAGTACTTC
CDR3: CASSGAGGSTSYEQYF

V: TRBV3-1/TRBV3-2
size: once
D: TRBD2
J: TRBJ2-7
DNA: TGTGCCAGCAGTCTAGCGGGGGGCTACGAGCAGTACTTC
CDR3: CASSLAGGYEQYF

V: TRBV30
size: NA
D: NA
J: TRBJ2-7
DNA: TGTGCCTGGAGTTGGGACAAGCAACAGTACTTC
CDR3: CAWSWDKQQYF

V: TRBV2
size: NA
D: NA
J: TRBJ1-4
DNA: TGTGCCAGCATCTTGATCGAGACAACTAATGAAAAACTGTTTTTT
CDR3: CASILIETTNEKLFF

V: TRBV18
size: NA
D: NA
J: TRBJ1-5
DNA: TGTGCCAGCTCACCCGGCGGGGAACAGCCCCAGCATTTT
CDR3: CASSPGGEQPQHF

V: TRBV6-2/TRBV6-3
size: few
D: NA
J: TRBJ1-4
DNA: TGTGCCAGCAGTGGTCCGGGGAAACTGTTTTTT
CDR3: CASSGPGKLFF

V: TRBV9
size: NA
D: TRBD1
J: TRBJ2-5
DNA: TGTGCCAGCAGCGTAGATAGGGGGCTCCAAGAGACCCAGTACTTC
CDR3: CASSVDRGLQETQYF

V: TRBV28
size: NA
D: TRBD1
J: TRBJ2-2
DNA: TGTGCCAGCAGTACCTGGGACAGGGGGGAAACTACTAACACCGGGGAGCTGTTTTTT
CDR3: CASSTWDRGETTNTGELFF

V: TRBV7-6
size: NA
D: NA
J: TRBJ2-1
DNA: TGTGCCAGCAGCCCCTTTCCCCAACAAAGCTCCTACAATGAGCAGTTCTTC
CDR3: CASSPFPQQSSYNEQFF

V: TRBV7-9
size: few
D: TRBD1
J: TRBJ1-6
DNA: TGTGCCAGCAGCCCGACAGGGGTTAATTCACCCCTCCACTTT
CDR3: CASSPTGVNSPLHF